This T cell receptor (beta chain) was identified during a study of blood T cell repertoires in COVID-19. As originally analysed: Amplifying reference gene primers gave estimates of nucleated cell counts. Here immunoSEQ multiplex PCR was the method, and the copy in TCRdb shows in-frame clones only, minus some. V, J and clone size are those of that table, while D and trimming were read from the DNA. The sample includes about 430,000 clones, 88% of them seen just once. Self-reported history from a screening survey and questionnaire set each donor's cohort. Material for sequencing was PBMCs or T cells enriched from blood (not recorded which). This sequence originates from a woman under 30 who had been exposed to COVID-19.

The CDR3 DNA follows: TGTGCCAGCAGCACGACAGGGGGAGACTCCGAGCAGTACTTC. It yields the protein CASSTTGGDSEQYF. The V call is TRBV5-4, the J call TRBJ2-7; 9 bases map to TRBD1. CDR3 size: 14 residues. The junction had 8 bases not matched to a gene; V was cut back by 4 bases and J by 6 bases. Germline-derived CDR1 and CDR2 are SGHNT and YYREEE (reference sequence).